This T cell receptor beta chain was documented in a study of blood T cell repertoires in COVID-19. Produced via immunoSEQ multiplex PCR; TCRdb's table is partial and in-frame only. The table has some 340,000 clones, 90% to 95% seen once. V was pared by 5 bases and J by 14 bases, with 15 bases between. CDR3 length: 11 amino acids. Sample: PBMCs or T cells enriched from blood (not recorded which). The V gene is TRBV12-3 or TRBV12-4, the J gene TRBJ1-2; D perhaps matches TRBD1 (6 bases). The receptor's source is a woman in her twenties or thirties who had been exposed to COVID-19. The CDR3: CASSRTEAKTF. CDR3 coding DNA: TGTGCCAGCAGTCGGACAGAAGCCAAGACCTTC.